Shown below are 16 T cell receptor beta chains from a single sample sequenced in a study of radiotherapy plus CTLA-4 blockade in lung cancer. Some clones are missing from TCRdb's copy, which holds only in-frame ones; the method was immunoSEQ multiplex PCR. The sample lists roughly 130,000 clones, about 87% seen once, with 5.5% to 7% in the top ten. The sequences come from peripheral blood, collected from a patient treated with radiotherapy plus ipilimumab. These receptors all stem from a human donor with non-small cell lung cancer that progressed on radiotherapy plus ipilimumab.

The CDR3 protein is CASSQHPGQGHQETQYF. The CDR3 coding sequence is TGTGCCAGCAGCCAACACCCGGGACAGGGGCACCAAGAGACCCAGTACTTC. The chain is built from TRBV14 and TRBJ2-5, with 10 bases fitting TRBD1. Looked up from germline, CDR1 is SGHDN and CDR2 is FVKESK. Unmatched junction bases numbered 6, after V lost 2 bases and J lost 0 bases. CDR3 length equals 17 residues.

The chain links TRBV18 to TRBJ2-7, with D perhaps being TRBD1 or TRBD2 (6 bases each). CDR3 length equals 14 residues. Germline values: CDR1 KGHSH, CDR2 LQKENI. V shed 1 base and J shed 9 bases, with 16 bases lying between them. The CDR3 sequence is CASSPLHREVGQYF. Here the CDR3 DNA reads TGTGCCAGCTCACCACTCCACAGGGAGGTTGGGCAGTACTTC.

This clone has more than one count but fewer than ten. Other DNA sequences in this specimen translate into the identical CDR3. The chain joins TRBV5-1 to TRBJ2-7, with 10 nucleotides matching TRBD1. This CDR3 spans 14 amino acids. Trimming cost V 3 bases and J 6 bases; bases outside gene matches: 6. Germline V gene sequence: CDR1 SGHRS, CDR2 YFSETQ. The CDR3 is CASSSSTGGGEQYF. In DNA, the CDR3 is TGCGCCAGCAGCTCGTCGACAGGGGGCGGCGAGCAGTACTTC. The complete variable domain, with remaining parts taken from reference TRBV5-1 and TRBJ2-7, reads KAGVTQTPRYLIKTRGQQVTLSCSPISGHRSVSWYQQTPGQGLQFLFEYFSETQRNKGNFPGRFSGRQFSNSRSEMNVSTLELGDSALYLCASSSSTGGGEQYFGPGTRLTVT.

The chain employs TRBV29-1 and TRBJ2-5; 7 bases are shared with TRBD2. J gave up 4 bases and V 5 bases, and 7 bases lay outside the gene matches. CDR1 SQVTM and CDR2 ANQGSEA come from the germline V gene. The CDR3 is 13 amino acids. CDR3 residues: CSVPGLSLETQYF. The DNA for the CDR3 is TGCAGCGTTCCGGGACTAAGTTTAGAGACCCAGTACTTC.

The CDR3 spells CASSLLAGDTGELFF. The CDR3 nucleotides read TGTGCCAGCAGCTTACTGGCGGGAGACACCGGGGAGCTGTTTTTT. The chain joins TRBV7-3 to TRBJ2-2; 7 bases fit TRBD2. The CDR3 has 15 amino acids. Germline trimming cut 2 bases from V and 3 bases from J; bases unmatched to any gene: 3. Germline CDR1 and CDR2: SGHTA and FQGTGA.

V usage is TRBV25-1 and J usage is TRBJ2-3; 13 bases agree with TRBD2. The CDR3 runs 17 residues. Germline CDR1 reads MGHDK; CDR2 reads SYGVNS. V was pared by 3 bases and J by 4 bases, with 7 bases of the junction left unmatched. CDR3 loop: CASSDPLGLAGADTQYF. CDR3 bases: TGTGCCAGCAGTGACCCTCTAGGACTAGCGGGAGCAGATACGCAGTATTTT. The whole variable domain, remainder taken from reference TRBV25-1 and TRBJ2-3, is EADIYQTPRYLVIGTGKKITLECSQTMGHDKMYWYQQDPGMELHLIHYSYGVNSTEKGDLSSESTVSRIRTEHFPLTLESARPSHTSQYLCASSDPLGLAGADTQYFGPGTRLTVL.

The chain recombines TRBV18 with TRBJ2-7; D call uncertain. V was cut by 6 bases and J by 3 bases, with 6 bases left in between. Germline CDR1 is KGHSH and CDR2 is LQKENI. This CDR3 spans 11 amino acids. CDR3 bases: TGTGCCAGCTCCGCCAGCTACGAGCAGTACTTC. Protein product: CASSASYEQYF.

V usage is TRBV4-1 and J usage is TRBJ2-3; perhaps TRBD2 as D (5 bases). CDR1 and CDR2 from the germline V gene are MGHRA and YSYEKL. Trimming took off 2 bases at V and 0 bases at J, with 9 bases between the two ends. The CDR3 covers 15 residues. The CDR3 loop reads CASSQIATSTDTQYF. The CDR3 DNA reads as TGCGCCAGCAGCCAAATAGCGACTAGCACAGATACGCAGTATTTT.

The chain employs TRBV2 and TRBJ2-2, with 9 bases aligning to TRBD1. The CDR3 is 15 amino acids. J lost 0 bases, V lost 6 bases, and 2 bases had no gene match. Germline assignment: CDR1 SNHLY and CDR2 FYNNEI. The CDR3 spells CASRRQGANTGELFF. CDR3 DNA sequence: TGTGCCAGCAGACGACAGGGGGCGAACACCGGGGAGCTGTTTTTT.

V gene TRBV5-1 combines with J gene TRBJ1-3; D possibly corresponds to TRBD1 (5 bases). The CDR3 is 15 residues long. The V end lost 3 bases, the J end lost 0 bases, and 10 bases lay between the germline ends. Germline values: CDR1 SGHRS, CDR2 YFSETQ. CDR3: CASSSTGSSGNTIYF. The CDR3 DNA sequence: TGCGCCAGCAGCTCTACAGGCAGCTCTGGAAACACCATATATTTT.

This chain joins TRBV6-1 and TRBJ2-7; D might be TRBD2 (7 bases). Trimming stripped 8 bases from V and 1 base from J, with 15 bases between. CDR3 length: 14 residues. Germline V gene data show CDR1 as MNHNS and CDR2 as SASEGT. DNA of the CDR3: TGTGCCAGCGGTCGGGGGAGGGGGTCCTACGAGCAGTACTTC. Encoded protein: CASGRGRGSYEQYF.

The chain combines TRBV7-9 with TRBJ2-7; 8 bases match TRBD2. CDR1 is SEHNR, CDR2 FQNEAQ, per germline (reference sequence). This CDR3 contains 15 residues. The V and J ends lost 2 bases and 9 bases, in that order; junction bases with no gene match: 12. The CDR3 coding sequence is TGTGCCAGCAGCTTAATGGGGACTAGTGATACGAGGCAGTACTTC. This gives the protein CASSLMGTSDTRQYF.

The J gene is TRBJ1-1, the V gene TRBV10-2; 7 bases map to TRBD1. Germline V gene sequence: CDR1 WSHSY, CDR2 SAAADI. This CDR3 spans 14 amino acids. With V trimmed by 0 bases and J by 5 bases, 3 bases remained unmatched. CDR3 DNA sequence: TGCGCCAGCAGTGAGTCGCCAGGGGGGACTGAAGCTTTCTTT. Its translation is CASSESPGGTEAFF.

The chain has TRBV10-1 and TRBJ2-4; D is unresolved. Trimming pared 4 bases from V and 7 bases from J, leaving 14 bases between. CDR3 length: 14 amino acids. CDR1 WNHNN and CDR2 SYGVQD come from the germline V gene (reference sequence). The CDR3 DNA sequence: TGCGCCAGCAGTGCCGGGCATCCCCAGAACATTCAGTACTTC. It codes for CASSAGHPQNIQYF.

The chain carries TRBV29-1 and TRBJ1-1, with D possibly being TRBD1 (5 bases). The length of the CDR3 is 12 residues. CDR1 and CDR2 (germline): SQVTM, ANQGSEA. Trimming shortened V by 5 bases and J by 8 bases, and 15 bases separated the two germline ends. CDR3 loop: CSVYLGGGEAFF. The CDR3, as DNA: TGCAGCGTTTATCTGGGGGGAGGGGAAGCTTTCTTT.

The sample holds one count of this clone. The gene calls are TRBV10-3 and TRBJ2-4; TRBD1 is a possible D gene (5 bases). The CDR3 runs 16 residues. The V end was cut by 0 bases, the J end by 0 bases, with 9 bases between. Per germline, CDR1 ENHRY and CDR2 SYGVKD. The CDR3 bases are TGTGCCATCAGTGAGTCGTCAGGGTTAGCCAAAAACATTCAGTACTTC. Translated, it gives CAISESSGLAKNIQYF.